This T cell receptor (beta chain) derives from a study of blood T cell repertoires in COVID-19 (dated by TCRdb to 2019 to 2021). In terms of the full investigation: Collaborator samples came from the United States, Italy and Spain and covered acute and convalescent phases of COVID-19. The material from the prospective study consisted of cDNA or gDNA derived from T cells, B-cell-depleted T cells, or PBMCs. Deeply sampled blood TCRbeta repertoires from subjects exposed to, actively infected with, or recovered from COVID-19 were included in the dataset. The repertoires were released in a freely available public database meant as a resource for research on the immune response to SARS-CoV-2. The samples were drawn from the first 160 participants of the ongoing ImmuneRACE study and from 1,254 subjects provided by 6 global collaborators. The sample metadata nearly always contained a de-identified subject ID, COVID-19 status, age in years and sex. HLA class I and class II types, where available, came from metadata supplied by the sample provider rather than from assay-based typing. On the study overall, not on this receptor specifically: The quantity of clinical and demographic metadata differed by source and by participant and was supplied without curation.

The junction shows trimming of 3 bases on V and 2 bases on J, plus 10 bases between the germline ends. Via the germline V gene, CDR1 is ENHRY and CDR2 SYGVKD. Its CDR3 holds 14 amino acids, cysteine through phenylalanine. The CDR3 DNA has 42 bases and is translated from base 1. With regard to this clone: No cognate antigen has been identified for it. Base qualities are missing; no much larger clone stands one base away.

TCRbeta CDR3 regions were amplified from genomic DNA using the immunoSEQ Assay, a bias-controlled multiplex PCR. In the authors' own workflow: The number of nucleated cells in each sample was estimated by amplification of reference gene primers within the assay. Sequence reads were collapsed and filtered to measure the absolute abundance of every unique TCRbeta CDR3 rearrangement. Productive Simpson clonality was computed per sample as the square root of Simpson's diversity index over productive rearrangements. TCRdb's version of the immuneACCESS table is confined to in-frame rearrangements and falls short of the full clone set. An unresolved V gene accounts for under half of the shortfall where checked; the remainder is of unknown origin. For V, J and clone size, that table is used; D and trimming come from the DNA. This sample gives fewer than 250,000 clones in total; 87% of them show up just once. The ten largest clonotypes hold just over 2.5% of the sample.

In the prospective study, participants were roughly 18 to 95 years old, resided in fewer than 25 geographic areas of the United States, and were enrolled through a virtual design. To assign participants to cohorts, the prospective study relied on clinical history that participants themselves reported in a screening survey and a study questionnaire. In the prospective study, mobile phlebotomists collected whole blood, serum and a nasopharyngeal or oropharyngeal swab from each participant. Over a roughly two-month period, participants in the prospective study had the option of providing additional blood draws and questionnaires. Before DNA extraction, prospective study blood samples were shipped either frozen or at room temperature.

The TCR comes from a woman aged 25 to 39 with acute COVID-19. The sequence joins TRBV10-3 to TRBJ2-5; TRBD1 might be the D gene, on 6 matching bases. The sequencing input was PBMCs or T cells enriched from blood (not recorded which). The CDR3 is CAISDHREQETQYF. At the DNA level, the sequence is TGTGCCATCAGTGACCACAGGGAACAAGAGACCCAGTACTTC.